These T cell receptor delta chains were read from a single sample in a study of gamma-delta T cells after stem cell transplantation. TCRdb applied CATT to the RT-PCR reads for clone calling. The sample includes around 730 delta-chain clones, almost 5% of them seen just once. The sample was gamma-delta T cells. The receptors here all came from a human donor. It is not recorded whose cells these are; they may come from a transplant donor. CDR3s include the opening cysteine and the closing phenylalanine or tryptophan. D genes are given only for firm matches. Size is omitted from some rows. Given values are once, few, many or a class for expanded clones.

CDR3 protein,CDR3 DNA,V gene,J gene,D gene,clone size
CACDTVRGMLSSWDTRQMFF,TGTGCCTGTGACACCGTAAGGGGGATGCTAAGCTCCTGGGACACCCGACAGATGTTTTTC,TRDV2,TRDJ3,TRDD3,-
CACETLGELGDYTDKLIF,TGTGCCTGTGAGACCCTTGGGGAGCTGGGGGACTACACCGATAAACTCATCTTT,TRDV2,TRDJ1,TRDD3,-
CALGELESDWGILSDKLIF,TGTGCTCTTGGGGAACTAGAGTCAGACTGGGGGATACTTTCCGATAAACTCATCTTT,TRDV1,TRDJ1,TRDD3,-
CACDTVPLGDTPSDTDKLIF,TGTGCCTGTGACACCGTGCCTCTGGGGGATACGCCAAGCGACACCGATAAACTCATCTTT,TRDV2,TRDJ1,TRDD3,-
CACDTAGASSWDTRQMFF,TGTGCCTGTGACACCGCTGGGGCAAGCTCCTGGGACACCCGACAGATGTTTTTC,TRDV2,TRDJ3,-,-
CACETLGELGDRVTDKLIF,TGTGCCTGTGAGACCCTTGGGGAGCTGGGGGATAGGGTCACCGATAAACTCATCTTT,TRDV2,TRDJ1,TRDD3,hyperexpanded
CACDTIGGSLTAQLFF,TGTGCCTGTGACACAATTGGGGGGTCTTTGACAGCACAACTCTTCTTT,TRDV2,TRDJ2,-,few
CALGEPQPVFLRLYWGHTGGYTDKLIF,TGTGCTCTTGGGGAGCCTCAACCGGTCTTCCTACGGTTGTACTGGGGACATACGGGGGGGTACACCGATAAACTCATCTTT,TRDV1,TRDJ1,-,hyperexpanded
CASEPYPGGYGPYTDKLIF,TGTGCCTCTGAACCCTACCCTGGGGGATACGGCCCGTACACCGATAAACTCATCTTT,TRDV3,TRDJ1,TRDD3,hyperexpanded
CALGEPPGLYWGTGDKLIF,TGTGCTCTTGGGGAACCACCGGGACTGTACTGGGGGACTGGCGATAAACTCATCTTT,TRDV1,TRDJ1,TRDD3,large
CACDTLNWGIRETWDTRQMFF,TGTGCCTGTGACACCCTAAATTGGGGGATACGCGAGACCTGGGACACCCGACAGATGTTTTTC,TRDV2,TRDJ3,TRDD3,-
CALGELESDWGIKGGTDKLIF,TGTGCTCTTGGGGAACTAGAGTCAGACTGGGGGATAAAAGGGGGGACCGATAAACTCATCTTT,TRDV1,TRDJ1,TRDD3,hyperexpanded
CALGERHLPQLRWGIRSYTDKLIF,TGTGCTCTTGGGGAACGCCACCTACCCCAACTACGATGGGGGATACGCTCGTACACCGATAAACTCATCTTT,TRDV1,TRDJ1,TRDD3,few
CACDALLGDPYTDKLIF,TGTGCCTGTGACGCGTTACTGGGGGACCCGTACACCGATAAGCTCATCTTT,TRDV2,TRDJ1,TRDD3,few
CACDTAGGYLSWDTRQMFF,TGTGCCTGTGACACAGCTGGGGGATACCTCTCCTGGGACACCCGACAGATGTTTTTC,TRDV2,TRDJ3,TRDD3,hyperexpanded
CACDGLGEWLRGKLIF,TGTGCCTGTGACGGACTGGGGGAATGGTTACGTGGTAAACTCATCTTT,TRDV2,TRDJ1,TRDD3,-
CACDGVLGDPTHSSWDTRQMFF,TGTGCCTGTGACGGCGTACTGGGGGATCCGACCCACAGCTCCTGGGACACCCGACAGATGTTTTTC,TRDV2,TRDJ3,TRDD3,-
CACDTAGGPYTDKLIF,TGTGCCTGTGACACCGCTGGGGGCCCTTACACCGATAAACTCATCTTT,TRDV2,TRDJ1,TRDD3,hyperexpanded
CACDTLGDTGTDKLIF,TGTGCCTGTGACACCCTGGGGGATACCGGCACCGATAAACTCATCTTT,TRDV2,TRDJ1,TRDD3,few
CACDTVLGDTGPYTDKLIF,TGTGCCTGTGACACGGTACTGGGGGATACAGGGCCGTACACCGATAAACTCATCTTT,TRDV2,TRDJ1,TRDD3,-
CACVLWGTDKLIF,TGTGCCTGTGTCCTCTGGGGGACGGATAAACTCATCTTT,TRDV2,TRDJ1,TRDD3,many
CACDSQLSSLTIFTDKLIF,TGTGCCTGTGACTCCCAGCTTTCCTCCCTAACGATTTTTACCGATAAACTCATCTTT,TRDV2,TRDJ1,-,-
CACDTVLGDTAWDTRQMFF,TGTGCCTGTGACACGGTACTGGGGGATACAGCCTGGGACACCCGACAGATGTTTTTC,TRDV2,TRDJ3,TRDD3,hyperexpanded
CACDTVLGGYGSTDKLIF,TGTGCCTGTGACACTGTACTCGGGGGATACGGGTCCACCGATAAACTCATCTTT,TRDV2,TRDJ1,TRDD3,few
CACDRGILHTDKLIF,TGTGCCTGTGACAGGGGGATCCTACACACCGATAAACTCATCTTT,TRDV2,TRDJ1,-,-
CACETLGELGDTAWDTRQMFF,TGTGCCTGTGAGACCCTTGGGGAGCTGGGGGATACAGCCTGGGACACCCGACAGATGTTTTTC,TRDV2,TRDJ3,TRDD3,-
CACDTLGGTDKLIF,TGTGCCTGTGACACGCTGGGGGGCACCGATAAACTCATCTTT,TRDV2,TRDJ1,TRDD3,few
CACDTLLGDKGSTDKLIF,TGTGCCTGTGACACCTTACTGGGGGATAAAGGGTCCACCGATAAACTCATCTTT,TRDV2,TRDJ1,TRDD3,-
CALGELSNAPYTDKLIF,TGTGCCCTTGGGGAACTATCTAATGCCCCGTACACCGATAAACTCATCTTT,TRDV1,TRDJ1,-,few
CALGETMGEYWGILGDKLIF,TGTGCTCTTGGGGAAACAATGGGGGAGTACTGGGGGATACTGGGCGATAAACTCATCTTT,TRDV1,TRDJ1,TRDD3,few
CACDTERGMPDYTDKLIF,TGTGCCTGTGACACCGAAAGGGGGATGCCCGATTACACCGATAAACTCATCTTT,TRDV2,TRDJ1,TRDD3,-